The 25 T cell receptor beta chains below were found in one sample sequenced in a study of blood T cell repertoires in COVID-19. Measured with immunoSEQ multiplex PCR; TCRdb has only the in-frame clones, and not every one. The data contain 150,000 to 200,000 clones, nearly 90% of them singletons. Sequenced: peripheral blood. The source of these receptors is a man between 18 and 29 years old who had recovered from COVID-19.

The V and J genes are TRBV6-2 or TRBV6-3 and TRBJ2-5; no reliable D call. The germline V gene encodes CDR1 MNHEY and CDR2 SVGEGT. This CDR3 is 16 amino acids long. V was cut by 0 bases and J by 2 bases, with 13 bases left in between. The CDR3 protein is CASSYSTFDLQETQYF. CDR3 DNA: TGTGCCAGCAGTTACTCGACTTTCGACTTACAAGAGACCCAGTACTTC.

The V gene is TRBV7-9, the J gene TRBJ1-1; no reliable D call. The V gene lost 2 bases and the J gene lost 5 bases, with 6 bases spanning the gap. Germline CDR1 SEHNR, CDR2 FQNEAQ (reference sequence). The CDR3 has 12 amino acids. CDR3 DNA: TGTGCCAGCAGCTTATCGGGGACTGAAGCTTTCTTT. It yields the protein CASSLSGTEAFF.

The chain recombines TRBV24-1 with TRBJ2-2; 8 bases match TRBD2. J lost 2 bases, V lost 5 bases, and 6 bases had no gene match. Germline V gene data show CDR1 as KGHDR and CDR2 as SFDVKD. The CDR3 length is 16 residues. Here the CDR3 reads CATSGTIAGNTGELFF. For the CDR3, the DNA is TGTGCCACCAGTGGGACTATAGCGGGAAACACCGGGGAGCTGTTTTTT.

This clone showed up just once. V gene TRBV4-2 combines with J gene TRBJ2-2, with 8 nucleotides matching TRBD1. Germline values: CDR1 LGHNA, CDR2 YNFKEQ. The CDR3 has 15 amino acids. Losses at the gene ends were 0 bases for V and 5 bases for J; bases not matched to a gene: 2. The CDR3 here is CASSQEDRATGELFF. CDR3 sequence (DNA): TGTGCCAGCAGCCAAGAGGACAGGGCTACCGGGGAGCTGTTTTTT.

DNA for the CDR3: TGTGCCAGTAGTGCCCGGGACAGGGACACAGATACGCAGTATTTT. It is translated as CASSARDRDTDTQYF. The chain recombines TRBV19 with TRBJ2-3; 9 nucleotides line up with TRBD1. With V trimmed by 5 bases and J by 2 bases, 5 bases remained unmatched. Germline CDR1 reads LNHDA; CDR2 reads SQIVND (reference sequence). CDR3 length: 15 amino acids.

The chain is built from TRBV7-3 and TRBJ2-2; a weak D match, TRBD1 (6 bases). Germline CDR1 and CDR2: SGHTA and FQGTGA. This CDR3 spans 12 amino acids. The ends were cut back, 5 bases at V and 6 bases at J, with 7 bases in the middle. CDR3 sequence: CASSTGPGELFF. The CDR3 DNA reads as TGTGCCAGCAGCACAGGGCCCGGGGAGCTGTTTTTT. Full variable domain (remainder filled in from reference TRBV7-3 and TRBJ2-2): GAGVSQTPSNKVTEKGKYVELRCDPISGHTALYWYRQSLGQGPEFLIYFQGTGAADDSGLPNDRFFAVRPEGSVSTLKIQRTERGDSAVYLCASSTGPGELFFGEGSRLTVL.

The chain employs TRBV18 and TRBJ1-4, with 9 bases fitting TRBD1. The germline gives CDR1 KGHSH, CDR2 LQKENI. Trimming took 5 bases from V and 6 from J; bases not matched to a gene: 4. CDR3 length: 14 amino acids. CDR3 sequence (DNA): TGTGCCAGCTCAGGACAGGGGCAGGATGAAAAACTGTTTTTT. Translated, it gives CASSGQGQDEKLFF.

This clone occurred once. This chain links TRBV27 with TRBJ1-1; TRBD1 is a possible D gene (5 bases). The ends were cut back, 5 bases at V and 0 bases at J, with 13 bases in the middle. Per germline, CDR1 MNHEY and CDR2 SMNVEV (reference sequence). There are 15 residues in the CDR3. CDR3: CASSPQGTVNTEAFF. The CDR3 bases are TGTGCCAGCAGTCCCCAAGGGACTGTGAACACTGAAGCTTTCTTT.

This chain connects TRBV7-8 to TRBJ1-6; weak D call: TRBD1 (6 bases). CDR3 length: 13 amino acids. CDR1 is SGHVS, CDR2 FQNEAQ, per germline. V was trimmed by 4 bases and J by 10 bases, leaving 11 bases between them. The CDR3 reads CASSSKTGSPLHF. The CDR3 DNA is TGTGCCAGCAGCTCAAAGACAGGCTCACCCCTCCACTTT.

The J gene is TRBJ2-7, the V gene TRBV7-8, with D maybe TRBD1 (5 bases). CDR1 and CDR2 (germline): SGHVS, FQNEAQ. Trimming left V 1 base short and J 7 bases short, with 17 bases between. CDR3 length equals 15 residues. CDR3 protein: CASSLEWQGVGEQYF. For the CDR3, the DNA is TGTGCCAGCAGCTTAGAGTGGCAGGGTGTCGGTGAGCAGTACTTC.

V gene TRBV28 combines with J gene TRBJ2-1, with TRBD2 matching 12 bases. This CDR3 comprises 14 residues. Looked up from germline, CDR1 is MDHEN and CDR2 is SYDVKM. V lost 6 bases to trimming and J lost 6 bases; unmatched junction nucleotides: 3. The CDR3 DNA is TGTGCCAGCAGCCCTAGCGGGAGGGGCAATGAGCAGTTCTTC. Encoded protein: CASSPSGRGNEQFF.

The count of this clone is one. The chain employs TRBV19 and TRBJ2-3, with D possibly being TRBD2 (6 bases). This CDR3 has 15 residues. CDR1 LNHDA and CDR2 SQIVND come from the germline V gene (reference sequence). V shed 7 bases and J shed 2 bases, with 16 bases lying between them. The CDR3 coding sequence is TGTGCCAGTACCCGGAGGGCGGGGAACACAGATACGCAGTATTTT. Translating gives CASTRRAGNTDTQYF.

As concerns this clone: Other DNA variants within this sample encode the same CDR3. The rearrangement links TRBV5-4 to TRBJ2-3, with 8 bases matching TRBD1. The CDR3 spans 15 residues. The junction had 3 bases not matched to a gene; V was cut back by 0 bases and J by 3 bases. From germline, CDR1 is SGHNT and CDR2 YYREEE (reference sequence). The CDR3 reads CASSLGQGSTDTQYF. CDR3 in DNA: TGTGCCAGCAGCTTGGGACAGGGGTCTACAGATACGCAGTATTTT.

V and J are TRBV6-5 and TRBJ2-1, with no clear D. In germline, CDR1 is MNHEY, CDR2 SVGAGI. V lost 6 bases and J 0 bases, leaving 9 bases between the germline ends. The CDR3 loop spans 14 amino acids. The CDR3 region is CASRTDLSYNEQFF. The CDR3 DNA sequence: TGTGCCAGCAGAACAGACCTCTCCTACAATGAGCAGTTCTTC.

The J gene is TRBJ2-1, the V gene TRBV11-3; 7 bases match TRBD2. The V segment lost 1 base and the J segment 8 bases; nucleotides outside the gene matches: 8. This CDR3 comprises 15 residues. Germline V gene data show CDR1 as SGHNT and CDR2 as YENEEA. CDR3 residues: CASSLGGTKQDEQFF. The CDR3 bases are TGTGCCAGCAGCTTAGGGGGGACTAAGCAAGATGAGCAGTTCTTC.

This clone is a singleton in its sample. Within the sample, other DNA sequences also encode this same CDR3. This rearrangement joins TRBV7-9 to TRBJ1-2, with D possibly being TRBD1 (5 bases). The V gene lost 3 bases and the J gene lost 2 bases, with 10 bases spanning the gap. Germline lookup yields CDR1 SEHNR and CDR2 FQNEAQ (reference sequence). This CDR3 has 14 amino acids. The CDR3 protein is CASSLGQGNYGYTF. The CDR3 region has the DNA TGTGCCAGCAGCTTGGGCCAGGGAAACTATGGCTACACCTTC.

This clone was picked up one time. This chain connects TRBV7-6 to TRBJ1-6; D gene ambiguous. The CDR3 runs to 18 residues. The germline CDR1 and CDR2 sequences are SGHVS and FNYEAQ. V lost 5 bases, J lost 0 bases, and 17 bases lay in between. In DNA form, the CDR3 reads TGTGCCAGCAGCCCGCAGCCGGAGATAAGCTCCTATAATTCACCCCTCCACTTT. This codes for CASSPQPEISSYNSPLHF.

The chain couples TRBV7-3 to TRBJ1-2; 7 bases fit TRBD1. Trimming cost V 5 bases and J 4 bases; bases outside gene matches: 10. Germline-derived CDR1 and CDR2 are SGHTA and FQGTGA. The CDR3 covers 15 residues. DNA for the CDR3: TGTGCCAGCAGCGCTGGAGGGACAGCGCCCTATGGCTACACCTTC. It is translated as CASSAGGTAPYGYTF.

This sequence joins TRBV7-2 and TRBJ1-1; 7 positions match TRBD1. V gave up 4 bases and J gave up 4 bases; unmatched junction bases: 6. CDR1 is SGHTA, CDR2 FQGNSA, per germline. CDR3 length: 14 residues. Written as DNA, the CDR3 is TGTGCCAGCAGCTCAACCCCAGGGGGCACTGAAGCTTTCTTT. This sequence encodes CASSSTPGGTEAFF. The whole variable domain, remainder taken from reference TRBV7-2 and TRBJ1-1, is GAGVSQSPSNKVTEKGKDVELRCDPISGHTALYWYRQSLGQGLEFLIYFQGNSAPDKSGLPSDRFSAERTGGSVSTLTIQRTQQEDSAVYLCASSSTPGGTEAFFGQGTRLTVV.

With respect to this clone: One end of the junction is discordant with germline, which a read error may explain. This rearrangement joins TRBV3-1 (or the pseudogene TRBV3-2) to TRBJ1-1; D possibly corresponds to TRBD1 (6 bases). Germline lookup yields CDR1 LGHDT and CDR2 YNNKEL (reference sequence). The CDR3 sequence is 12 residues long. DNA of the CDR3: TGTGCCAGCAGCCAAGAAAGTCTCCGGACAGCGTTT. Its translation is CASSQESLRTAF.

The chain couples TRBV2 to TRBJ2-7; TRBD1 is a possible D gene (5 bases). Germline values: CDR1 SNHLY, CDR2 FYNNEI. V lost 7 bases and J 0 bases, leaving 16 bases between the germline ends. CDR3 length: 15 amino acids. CDR3 protein: CASMNQDIGSYEQYF. The CDR3 DNA reads as TGTGCCAGCATGAACCAGGACATTGGCTCCTACGAGCAGTACTTC.

The chain has TRBV19 and TRBJ2-1, with 7 bases fitting TRBD2. The V segment lost 5 bases and the J segment 7 bases; nucleotides outside the gene matches: 11. The CDR3 length is 15 residues. The V gene's germline CDR1 is LNHDA and CDR2 SQIVND (reference sequence). CDR3 DNA sequence: TGTGCCAGTAGTCCAACTAGCGTCGGACGGAATGAGCAGTTCTTC. Translation: CASSPTSVGRNEQFF.

The rearrangement uses TRBV12-3 or TRBV12-4 and TRBJ2-1; 9 bases map to TRBD1. The CDR3 runs 12 residues. With V trimmed by 8 bases and J by 15 bases, 11 bases remained unmatched. The CDR3 DNA reads as TGTGCCAGCGGCCAGGACAGGGGCTCCGGGTTCTTC. Translated: CASGQDRGSGFF.

This sequence joins TRBV24-1 and TRBJ2-1; 7 bases align to TRBD1. The germline V gene encodes CDR1 KGHDR and CDR2 SFDVKD. The trim removed 0 bases at V and 6 bases at J, leaving 4 bases unmatched. This CDR3 comprises 15 residues. CDR3 amino acids: CATSDLRGQRNEQFF. As DNA, the CDR3 is TGTGCCACCAGTGATTTGCGGGGACAGCGCAATGAGCAGTTCTTC.

This rearrangement joins TRBV4-1 to TRBJ2-1, with 12 bases that match TRBD2. The germline V gene has CDR1 MGHRA and CDR2 YSYEKL. The CDR3 covers 17 residues. Unmatched junction bases numbered 9, after V lost 1 base and J lost 8 bases. The CDR3 reads CASSQGTTSGRWDEQFF. CDR3 nucleotide sequence: TGCGCCAGCAGCCAAGGAACGACTAGCGGGAGATGGGATGAGCAGTTCTTC.